This T cell receptor beta chain derives from a study of cytomegalovirus exposure and HLA in healthy donors (dated by TCRdb to between 2016 and 2019). With regard to the full study: An earlier analysis of some 550 of the donors reported 250 to 300 Gb of sequence data and 117 million unique TCR beta sequences from 150 million to 200 million T cells. To study patterns of TCR occurrence, a later analysis re-analyzed previously published TCR beta repertoires from 700 or so donors and added high-resolution HLA genotyping. The study aimed to test whether cataloging public T cell receptors could reveal signatures of past pathogen exposure. Alongside the repertoire data, information on donor age, sex, ethnicity and CMV serostatus was compiled. Of the roughly 400 genotyped donors, approximately 80% were placed in the genetic ancestry cluster associated with self-reported Caucasian donors. A later genetic analysis took genome-wide SNP genotypes for about three fifths of the 666 donors and used that subset as a discovery cohort. The study combined high-throughput TCR immunosequencing, statistical association of individual TCRs with disease status, and machine learning to predict cytomegalovirus infection status. Besides the first cohort of 666 subjects, a separate validation cohort made up of 120 different subjects was used. Because of strong linkage in the cohort, roughly five DR-DQ haplotypes were treated as single units for association and clustering. The study profiled the T cell repertoires of around 700 subjects by immunosequencing and related them to cytomegalovirus serostatus. In an earlier analysis of over 550 of the donors, high-throughput TCR beta sequencing was used to judge whether each TCR beta V gene segment behaved as functional or pseudogenic. Class I and class II HLA loci were covered by the typing at four-digit resolution. On average, roughly 250,000 unique TCR beta nucleotide sequences were sequenced per donor among 398 genotyped donors of the cohort, with roughly 20% of those sequences being non-productive. An early release that covered 500 to 800 HLA-typed donors contained approximately 300 gigabases of sequencing data and some 87 million unique TCR sequences. The later analysis used no new phenotypic data to find candidate immune exposures, relying instead on TCR beta sequences and their occurrence across donors. Every discovery cohort repertoire had been produced on one sequencing platform. Typing coverage varied by locus: roughly 620-630 donors for A, B, C, DRB1 and DQB1; approximately 520 for DQA1; more than 600 for DPA1; around 490 for DPB1. Overall study outcomes, separate from this receptor: Because HLA typing was unavailable for some donors at each locus, only the typed subset was used in association tests. In an earlier analysis of some 540 of the donors, most TCR beta V segments appeared in productive rearrangements about 90% or about 30% of the time, broadly matching IMGT annotations. A further reported finding was that TCR beta sequences accurately predicted the HLA-A and HLA-B alleles for most subjects in the first cohort. In a later analysis, most CMV-associated TCR beta chains were found to appear HLA-restricted, with HLA associations seemingly driven largely by CMV exposure. The study gave a list of under 200 TCR beta chains associated with cytomegalovirus. The 87-base-pair reads could not distinguish some IMGT-functional V segments, including TRBV6-2 and TRBV6-3, so those segments were excluded. Roughly uniform sequencing depth across donors was assumed in presence/absence analyses, although this assumption may not hold. Because counts were too low, about 18 rarely observed V segments, including chromosome 9 orphons, were excluded from the earlier analysis of some 590 of the donors. Correlated functional status among segregating V segments might reflect linkage disequilibrium, but an unknown experimental factor could not be ruled out. Only TCR beta chains were sequenced in this cohort, and the absence of alpha or paired-chain data limited detectable features. V-gene and J-gene trimming of TCR beta chains was associated with a missense DCLRE1C variant in a later genetic analysis, and the association was replicated in an independent cohort. In a later analysis, the rate of TCR association differed among HLA loci, with DRB1 alleles having the most associated TCRs and HLA-C alleles having the fewest. Most TCR sequences were seen in very few donors, while some public TCRs were found in many individuals. The sequencing pipeline was judged likely to have produced a cluster of highly shared sequence variants as a technical artifact. The authors suggested that the approach could potentially be extended to other disease states and immunological phenotypes. Cytomegalovirus status was reported to be diagnosed by the classifier with high specificity and sensitivity in both the original and validation cohorts. In a later analysis, several top co-occurrence clusters were reported to appear linked to parvovirus B19, influenza, CMV and Epstein-Barr virus. According to a later genetic analysis, donors in an Asian-associated ancestry cluster had fewer N-insertions in productive TCRs than the approximately 710-donor mean. In vitro tests confirmed that a few of the cytomegalovirus-associated TCR beta chains recognize cytomegalovirus antigens. A later analysis found that HLA-associated TCR beta chains were more clonally expanded and had lower generation probabilities than equally common non-associated chains. CMV serostatus was the only immune exposure information available for the cohort. A later analysis associated about 17,000 TCR beta sequences with specific HLA alleles at a false discovery rate of 0.05. Assigning TCR associations to individual alleles was difficult when HLA alleles, especially DR and DQ, strongly co-occurred.

The cohort comprised more than 550 healthy bone marrow donors. At the time of sampling, every cohort member was nominally healthy, though immune exposures that went unrecorded were likely present. The donor was CMV seronegative and was included in the group of 352 seronegative cohort members. A peripheral blood sample was provided by each donor, and peripheral blood mononuclear cells were used for TCR beta sequencing. Genomic DNA was extracted from the blood cell samples with the Qiagen DNeasy Blood Extraction Kit. With respect to this clone: Its cognate antigen has yet to be identified. No quality values exist for individual bases; no much larger clone is one base distant.

V loses 4 bases, J loses 4 bases, and the germline ends lie 22 bases apart. The germline V gene encodes CDR1 GTSNPN and CDR2 SVGIG (reference sequence). The CDR3, cysteine through phenylalanine, is 16 amino acids long. Only CDR3 DNA remains: 48 bases, in frame from the first base. To prepare the library, the immunoSEQ multiplex PCR assay was applied. For the multiplex PCR, a mixture combining 60 forward primers for TCR Vbeta segments and 13 reverse primers for TCR Jbeta segments was used. The CDR3 region of rearranged TCR beta genes was amplified from genomic DNA by a multiplex PCR assay. The amplified TCR beta libraries were sequenced on the Illumina HiSeq System as 87-base-pair reads. The authors' analysis ran thus. In a later analysis, 80 million or so unique TCR beta chains were counted across the 690 or so repertoires, and about 9.9 million of these chains were shared by at least two donors. Raw reads were error-corrected and collapsed into unique sequences by a nearest-neighbor algorithm in which closely related sequences were merged to remove PCR and sequencing errors. CDR3 sequences were aligned to IMGT reference sequences to assign V, D and J gene segments. For a sequence to be retained, a match of at least six nucleotides was required to both a V gene segment and a J gene segment. A rearrangement was called productive if the CDR3 had no stop codons and remained in frame with V and J, and every other rearrangement was called non-productive. Following IMGT convention, CDR3 was defined as the stretch from the second conserved V-encoded cysteine up to the conserved J-encoded phenylalanine. The earlier analysis of fewer than 700 of the donors excluded sequences that lacked an unambiguous match to a single V gene segment. An earlier analysis of approximately 590 of the donors classified V segments as functional when productive rearrangements were above 56.7% and as segregating when the standard deviation between donors was above 5%. A statistical classification framework was built for diagnosing cytomegalovirus status from the catalog of TCR beta chain sequences. In a later analysis, V and J genes were assigned by comparing TCR nucleotide sequences against IMGT/GENE-DB human TR gene sequences. A later analysis assigned CDR3 sequences and most-parsimonious VDJ recombination scenarios with the TCRdist pipeline. A later analysis defined each TCR beta chain by its CDR3 amino acid sequence plus V-gene family, and excluded reads lacking a unique V-gene family. As a way to deal with suspected cross-contamination and a sequencing artifact, a later analysis dropped under 600 nucleotide sequences that were highly shared and had low generation probability. In a later analysis, a clonal expansion index for each public chain was calculated from normalized within-repertoire ranks of inferred template counts. In a later analysis, generation probabilities were computed using a VDJ recombination model fitted to out-of-frame rearrangements, and the results were checked against IGoR. In a later analysis, hypergeometric tests were used to score TCR-TCR, TCR-HLA and TCR-CMV co-occurrence, with a repertoire-size bias correction applied to TCR pairs. False discovery rates were estimated in a later analysis by permuting HLA or CMV assignments 20 times. A later analysis grouped co-occurring TCRs with DBSCAN, adding TCRdist sequence similarity when clustering within HLA-allele-positive subsets. For co-occurrence clustering, repertoires with fewer than 30,000 or more than 120,000 public chains were excluded, along with 5 or 6 repertoires with anomalous nucleotide sharing. TCRdb took this table from immuneACCESS and kept in-frame rearrangements with V and J called. Such tables lack part of the clones; where checked against another copy, unresolved V genes explain under half of the gap, and the rest is unexplained. That table gives V, J and clone size, and the DNA gave D and trimming. The sample data list some 130,000 clones, and about 80% of these were observed just once. The ten largest clones add up to around 3% of the sample.

The rearranged segments are TRBV30 and TRBJ1-2, with the D gene not confidently named. Sequencing used PBMCs. The sequence came from a boy aged 2 to 10 in good health and CMV-seronegative. This receptor has the CDR3 CAWTRLKGATAYGYTF. The DNA sequence reads TGTGCCTGGACCCGCTTAAAGGGAGCGACGGCCTATGGCTACACCTTC.